This is a list of T cell receptor beta chains from one sample in a study of T cells after somatic rescue of genetic block. Only in-frame clones appear in the TCRdb table, and some are missing; sequencing was by immunoSEQ multiplex PCR. The table shows 55,000 to 70,000 clones, with just under 95% occurring only once. The material sequenced was peripheral blood mononuclear cells (PBMCs). The receptor source for this set is a man aged 35 to 55. Each CDR3 is given with its conserved first and last residue. Not every row has a clone size; where given, it reads once, few, many or a size class.

clone_size	v_call	j_call	cdr3_aa
-	TRBV7-8	TRBJ2-1	CASSLMRWEAWNEQFF
-	TRBV6-5	TRBJ1-2	CASSFLKGYGYTF
-	TRBV19	TRBJ2-1	CASSPTLYNEQFF
-	TRBV6-6	TRBJ2-5	CASSPSGRETQYF
-	TRBV19	TRBJ2-4	CASSTDRVTKNIQYF
-	TRBV7-8	TRBJ2-5	CASSSLGWETQYF
-	TRBV9	TRBJ2-4	CASSGPGDLAKNIQYF
-	TRBV10-3	TRBJ2-4	CAIRSGTGLAKNIQYF
-	TRBV19	TRBJ2-3	CASSRDRATDTQYF
-	TRBV21-1	TRBJ2-7	CASSTDDVHSYEQYF
-	TRBV7-2	TRBJ1-1	CASSLAVGVRTEAFF
-	TRBV6-5	TRBJ1-1	CASSRGGPGAEAFF
-	TRBV7-7	TRBJ2-5	CASSLGQGIPPETQYF
-	TRBV28	TRBJ1-5	CASSLGPIYSNQPQHF
-	TRBV2	TRBJ1-1	CASSLGENTEAFF
-	TRBV5-1	TRBJ1-2	CASSERTGGDDGYTF
-	TRBV2	TRBJ1-6	CASSTRTGNSPLHF
once	TRBV21-1	TRBJ1-2	CASFDREIREVVSNYGYTF
-	TRBV19	TRBJ2-6	CASSKAQGSGANVLTF
-	TRBV7-9	TRBJ2-2	CASSPSGTGLNTGELFF
-	TRBV27	TRBJ2-5	CASTPDYSLRETQYF
-	TRBV25-1	TRBJ1-5	CASSLGVNQPQHF
-	TRBV7-2	TRBJ2-7	CASSQGFRSYEQYF
-	TRBV2	TRBJ1-3	CASSGQGLDTIYF
-	TRBV6-5	TRBJ2-7	CASSSLESGWYF
-	TRBV9	TRBJ2-3	CASSARLAGGPDTQYF
once	TRBV5-1	TRBJ2-5	CASSLALAGAPGETQYF